The next 10 T cell receptor beta chains were all read from a single sample in a study of radiation and T cells in renal cell carcinoma. Generated by immunoSEQ multiplex PCR, the TCRdb table keeps only in-frame clones and is missing some. This table has roughly 82,000 clones, 80% to 90% appearing once. Time point given: blood 4 weeks post-SBRT, at nephrectomy. As for treatment: 15 Gy SBRT to primary tumor, nephrectomy 4 weeks later. The sequencing used blood, collected from a patient whose treatment included radiotherapy and nephrectomy. The receptors were sampled from a woman aged 70-85 years with renal cell carcinoma.

The genes are TRBV7-3 and TRBJ2-3; D gene ambiguous. V dropped 6 bases and J dropped 1 base, with 2 bases sitting between them. The CDR3 sequence is 11 residues long. Germline values: CDR1 SGHTA, CDR2 FQGTGA. The CDR3 reads CASRGTDTQYF. The CDR3 bases are TGTGCCAGCAGGGGCACAGATACGCAGTATTTT.

The chain uses TRBV12-5 and TRBJ2-3; the match to TRBD2 covers 8 bases. Germline assignment: CDR1 LGHNT and CDR2 FRNRAP. This CDR3 is 15 amino acids long. Losses at the gene ends were 1 base for V and 2 bases for J; bases not matched to a gene: 2. The DNA of the CDR3 is TGTGCTAGTGGTTTGGGTAGCGGGGTCACAGATACGCAGTATTTT. Translation gives CASGLGSGVTDTQYF.

The chain uses TRBV10-3 and TRBJ2-5, with D unresolved. The CDR3 length is 13 residues. The germline CDR1 and CDR2 sequences are ENHRY and SYGVKD. V was clipped by 0 bases and J by 4 bases, with 6 bases between them. The DNA for the CDR3 is TGTGCCATCAGTGAGTCCCCCACAGAGACCCAGTACTTC. It yields the protein CAISESPTETQYF.

The genes are TRBV29-1 and TRBJ2-1; D unclear. From germline, CDR1 is SQVTM and CDR2 ANQGSEA. The V end was cut by 5 bases, the J end by 0 bases, with 8 bases between. This CDR3 has 13 residues. The CDR3 protein is CSVSSSSYNEQFF. CDR3 DNA: TGCAGCGTTAGCTCGAGCTCCTACAATGAGCAGTTCTTC.

The CDR3 here is CASQVTGSGANVLTF. CDR3 nucleotides: TGTGCCAGCCAGGTGACAGGCTCTGGGGCCAACGTCCTGACTTTC. This chain joins TRBV18 and TRBJ2-6, with TRBD1 as a possible D gene (6 bases). CDR1 is KGHSH, CDR2 LQKENI, per germline. V dropped 8 bases and J dropped 0 bases, with 11 bases sitting between them. This CDR3 is 15 amino acids long. Together with reference TRBV18 and TRBJ2-6, the CDR3 gives the full variable domain: NAGVMQNPRHLVRRRGQEARLRCSPMKGHSHVYWYRQLPEEGLKFMVYLQKENIIDESGMPKERFSAEFPKEGPSILRIQQVVRGDSAAYFCASQVTGSGANVLTFGAGSRLTVL.

This sequence joins TRBV5-6 and TRBJ1-5; D is unclear. CDR1 SGHDT and CDR2 YYEEEE come from the germline V gene. The CDR3 has 16 residues. V shed 1 base and J shed 0 bases, with 11 bases lying between them. The CDR3 is CASSLRQSDSNQPQHF. As DNA, the CDR3 is TGTGCCAGCAGCTTGAGGCAGTCAGATAGCAATCAGCCCCAGCATTTT.

The chain carries TRBV27 and TRBJ2-7; TRBD1 matches at 8 bases. The CDR3 covers 15 residues. V dropped 2 bases and J dropped 5; count of bases not matched to a gene: 8. Germline assignment: CDR1 MNHEY and CDR2 SMNVEV (reference sequence). The CDR3 coding sequence is TGTGCCAGCAGTTTAGGCGGCCAGGGGGCCCACGAGCAGTACTTC. Its protein is CASSLGGQGAHEQYF.

This clone was seen more than once but under ten times. This chain uses TRBV7-2 with TRBJ1-1; a weak D match, TRBD1 (6 bases). The CDR3 extends over 15 amino acids. CDR1 is SGHTA and CDR2 is FQGNSA in the germline V gene. The V gene lost 5 bases and the J gene lost 1 base, with 14 bases spanning the gap. The CDR3: CASSPNPDRNTEAFF. The DNA for the CDR3 is TGTGCCAGCAGCCCGAACCCGGACAGGAACACTGAAGCTTTCTTT.

The rearrangement joins TRBV6-5 to TRBJ1-1; D is unclear. V shed 2 bases and J shed 4 bases, with 8 bases lying between them. The germline CDR1 and CDR2 sequences are MNHEY and SVGAGI. The CDR3 runs to 13 residues. DNA for the CDR3: TGTGCCAGCAGTTACCAGGAGGGCACTGAAGCTTTCTTT. It translates to CASSYQEGTEAFF.

The gene calls are TRBV7-8 and TRBJ2-1; possibly TRBD2 for D (5 bases). CDR1 and CDR2 from the germline V gene are SGHVS and FQNEAQ. The V end was cut by 5 bases, the J end by 7 bases, with 12 bases between. The CDR3 has 13 residues. CDR3 DNA: TGTGCCAGCAGCGATTGGAGGTTGAATGAGCAGTTCTTC. Translated: CASSDWRLNEQFF.